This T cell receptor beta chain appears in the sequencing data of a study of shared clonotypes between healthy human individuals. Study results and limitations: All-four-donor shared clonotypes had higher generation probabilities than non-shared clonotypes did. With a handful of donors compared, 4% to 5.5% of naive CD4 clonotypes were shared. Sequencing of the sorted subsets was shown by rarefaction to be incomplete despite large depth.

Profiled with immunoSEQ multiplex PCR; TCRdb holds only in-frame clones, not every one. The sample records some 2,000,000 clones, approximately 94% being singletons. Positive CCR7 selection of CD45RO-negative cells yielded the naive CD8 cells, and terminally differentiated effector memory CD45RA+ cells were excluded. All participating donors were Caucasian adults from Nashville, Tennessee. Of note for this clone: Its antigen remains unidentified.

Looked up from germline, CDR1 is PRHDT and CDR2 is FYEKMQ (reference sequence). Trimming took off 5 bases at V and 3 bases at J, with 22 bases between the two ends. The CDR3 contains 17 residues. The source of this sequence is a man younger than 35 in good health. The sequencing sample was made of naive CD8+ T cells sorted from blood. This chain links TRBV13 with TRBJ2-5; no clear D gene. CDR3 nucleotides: TGTGCCAGCAGCCACTCTCCTGAAGGGTTAAAAGAAGAGACCCAGTACTTC. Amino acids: CASSHSPEGLKEETQYF.